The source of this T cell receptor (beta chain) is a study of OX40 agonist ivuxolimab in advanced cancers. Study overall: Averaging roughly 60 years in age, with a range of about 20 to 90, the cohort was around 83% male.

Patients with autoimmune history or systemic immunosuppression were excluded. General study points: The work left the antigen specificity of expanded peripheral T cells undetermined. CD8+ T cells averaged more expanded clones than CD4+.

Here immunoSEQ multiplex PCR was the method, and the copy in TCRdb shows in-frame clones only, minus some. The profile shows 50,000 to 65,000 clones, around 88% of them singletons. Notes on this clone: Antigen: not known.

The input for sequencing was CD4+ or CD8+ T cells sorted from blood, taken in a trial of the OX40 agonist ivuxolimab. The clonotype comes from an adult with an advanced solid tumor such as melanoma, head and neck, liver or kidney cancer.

The DNA of the CDR3 is TGTGCCTGGAGTGCGCTATCGGGCGGCGTGAATGAAAAACTGTTTTTT. Translated: CAWSALSGGVNEKLFF. V and J are TRBV30 and TRBJ1-4; D gene unclear. CDR3 length: 16 amino acids. V was shortened by 1 base and J by 5 bases, with 17 bases between the two germline ends. Germline-derived CDR1 and CDR2 are GTSNPN and SVGIG (reference sequence).